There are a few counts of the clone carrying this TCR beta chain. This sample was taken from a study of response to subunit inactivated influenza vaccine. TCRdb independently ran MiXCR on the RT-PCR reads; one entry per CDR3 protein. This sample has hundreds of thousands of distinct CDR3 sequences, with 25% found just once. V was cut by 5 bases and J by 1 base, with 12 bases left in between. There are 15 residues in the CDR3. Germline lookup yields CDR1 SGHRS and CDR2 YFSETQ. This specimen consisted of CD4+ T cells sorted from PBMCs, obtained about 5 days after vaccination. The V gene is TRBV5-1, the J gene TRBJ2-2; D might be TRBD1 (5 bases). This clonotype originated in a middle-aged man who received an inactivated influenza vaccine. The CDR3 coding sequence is TGCGCCAGCAGGGAGACAGTGGGGAACACCGGGGAGCTGTTTTTT. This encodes CASRETVGNTGELFF. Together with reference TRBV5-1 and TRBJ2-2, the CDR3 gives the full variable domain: KAGVTQTPRYLIKTRGQQVTLSCSPISGHRSVSWYQQTPGQGLQFLFEYFSETQRNKGNFPGRFSGRQFSNSRSEMNVSTLELGDSALYLCASRETVGNTGELFFGEGSRLTVL.